The 27 T cell receptor beta chains below come from one sample, sequenced in a study of blood T cell repertoires in COVID-19. The repertoire was sequenced with immunoSEQ multiplex PCR; TCRdb's copy has only in-frame clones and lacks some. The sample consists of just under 80,000 clones, about 80% of them appearing once. The sample was peripheral blood. The receptors were gathered from a woman in her seventies with acute or convalescent COVID-19.

This rearrangement joins TRBV9 to TRBJ2-7; 11 nucleotides line up with TRBD1. Germline V gene data show CDR1 as SGDLS and CDR2 as YYNGEE. The CDR3 sequence is 18 residues long. V gave up 4 bases and J gave up 2 bases; unmatched junction bases: 14. CDR3 residues: CASSLTPGTGGSAYEQYF. DNA of the CDR3: TGTGCCAGCAGCCTCACGCCAGGGACAGGGGGAAGCGCCTACGAGCAGTACTTC.

The chain employs TRBV10-1 and TRBJ2-6, with 10 bases aligning to TRBD2. Germline V lookup: CDR1 WNHNN, CDR2 SYGVQD (reference sequence). The CDR3 has 18 residues. J lost 3 bases, V lost 0 bases, and 5 bases had no gene match. DNA of the CDR3: TGCGCCAGCAGTGAGTCTGCTCTAGCGGGGGTTGGGGCCAACGTCCTGACTTTC. Translating it yields CASSESALAGVGANVLTF.

The chain recombines TRBV11-2 with TRBJ1-1; 8 bases agree with TRBD1. V shed 7 bases, J shed 4 bases, and the junction held 14 bases outside the gene matches. From germline, CDR1 is SGHAT and CDR2 FQNNGV. The CDR3 covers 16 residues. The CDR3 loop reads CASNRHPTGASTEAFF. The DNA of the CDR3 is TGTGCCAGCAACCGCCATCCGACAGGGGCGAGCACTGAAGCTTTCTTT.

The rearrangement uses TRBV7-9 and TRBJ2-5, with 8 bases fitting TRBD1. This CDR3 is built from 15 residues. V was pared by 5 bases and J by 2 bases, with 7 bases of the junction left unmatched. Germline V gene data show CDR1 as SEHNR and CDR2 as FQNEAQ (reference sequence). The CDR3 sequence is CASSLRGLSQETQYF. CDR3 in DNA: TGTGCCAGCAGCCTCAGGGGGCTCTCTCAAGAGACCCAGTACTTC. Filled out from reference TRBV7-9 and TRBJ2-5, the complete variable domain reads DTGVSQNPRHKITKRGQNVTFRCDPISEHNRLYWYRQTLGQGPEFLTYFQNEAQLEKSRLLSDRFSAERPKGSFSTLEIQRTEQGDSAMYLCASSLRGLSQETQYFGPGTRLLVL.

The chain has TRBV6-5 and TRBJ2-7, with 10 bases matching TRBD1. J was trimmed by 0 bases and V by 8 bases; bases with no gene match: 4. The CDR3 has 14 amino acids. The germline gives CDR1 MNHEY, CDR2 SVGAGI. The DNA of the CDR3 is TGTGCCAGCTGGGACAGGGGCGGCTCCTACGAGCAGTACTTC. Its protein product is CASWDRGGSYEQYF.

J is TRBJ1-2 and V is TRBV12-5, with unresolved D. This CDR3 is 12 amino acids long. Deletions cut 3 bases from V and 2 bases from J, with 4 bases between. Germline V gives CDR1 LGHNT, CDR2 FRNRAP. CDR3 amino acids: CASGFLNYGYTF. The CDR3 DNA is TGTGCTAGTGGTTTTCTAAACTATGGCTACACCTTC.

The chain links TRBV19 to TRBJ1-1; 10 nucleotides agree with TRBD1. The V segment lost 5 bases and the J segment 1 base; nucleotides outside the gene matches: 7. CDR3 size: 16 residues. The germline V gene has CDR1 LNHDA and CDR2 SQIVND (reference sequence). The CDR3 nucleotides are TGTGCCAGTAGTGGGACAGGGGAGTTTTGGAACACTGAAGCTTTCTTT. It encodes CASSGTGEFWNTEAFF.

J is TRBJ1-5 and V is TRBV21-1; the table assigns TRBD1, which was not confirmed against the DNA. TRBV21-1 corresponds to a pseudogene. The CDR3 runs to 17 residues. The CDR3 nucleotides read TGTGCCAGCGGATTACTCTGTCAGCAGGATAGCAATCAGCCCCAGCATTTT. Translating it yields CASGLLCQQDSNQPQHF.

This sequence joins TRBV4-1 and TRBJ1-1; D not certain. This CDR3 is 14 amino acids long. From germline, CDR1 is MGHRA and CDR2 YSYEKL. Trimming took 0 bases from V and 1 from J, leaving 6 bases between them. The CDR3 loop reads CASSQERGNTEAFF. The DNA for the CDR3 is TGCGCCAGCAGCCAAGAACGGGGGAACACTGAAGCTTTCTTT.

This clone was recorded once. The rearrangement joins TRBV10-3 to TRBJ1-2; 7 bases fit TRBD1. Germline V gives CDR1 ENHRY, CDR2 SYGVKD. This CDR3 is built from 15 residues. Trimming took 6 bases from V and 5 from J; bases not matched to a gene: 12. The CDR3 DNA reads TGTGCCATCAGCGACAGGGTGAGGGAGATTTATGGCTACACCTTC. The encoded protein is CAISDRVREIYGYTF.

The J gene is TRBJ1-1, the V gene TRBV5-1; TRBD1 might be the D (6 bases). Germline-derived CDR1 and CDR2 are SGHRS and YFSETQ. CDR3 size: 12 residues. Trimming took off 3 bases at V and 10 bases at J, with 13 bases between the two ends. The CDR3 protein is CASSSDSVGAFF. The CDR3 nucleotides are TGCGCCAGCAGCTCGGACAGCGTGGGAGCTTTCTTT.

This chain uses TRBV6-5 with TRBJ2-3; the match to TRBD2 covers 11 bases. The CDR3 loop spans 16 amino acids. Germline-derived CDR1 and CDR2 are MNHEY and SVGAGI. V shed 2 bases and J 4 bases; nucleotides not matched to a gene: 5. The CDR3 sequence: CASSYSLAGGSDTQYF. The CDR3 region has the DNA TGTGCCAGCAGTTACAGCCTAGCGGGGGGTTCAGATACGCAGTATTTT.

J is TRBJ1-4 and V is TRBV7-9; 11 positions match TRBD1. Germline CDR1 reads SEHNR; CDR2 reads FQNEAQ (reference sequence). This CDR3 contains 16 residues. V shed 5 bases and J 8 bases; nucleotides not matched to a gene: 10. The CDR3 bases are TGTGCCAGCAGCCCCCCAACCAGGACAGGGGGCGAAAAACTGTTTTTT. The encoded protein is CASSPPTRTGGEKLFF.

In its sample, this clone was seen a few times. The chain joins TRBV15 to TRBJ1-1; a weak D match, TRBD1 (6 bases). The CDR3 is 13 amino acids. The germline gives CDR1 LNHNV, CDR2 YYDKDF (reference sequence). Trimming stripped 0 bases from V and 7 bases from J, with 9 bases between. CDR3 protein: CATSRERTVEAFF. The CDR3 coding sequence is TGTGCCACCAGCAGAGAGAGGACAGTTGAAGCTTTCTTT.

The rearrangement uses TRBV2 and TRBJ1-2; D is possibly TRBD1 (6 bases). Germline lookup yields CDR1 SNHLY and CDR2 FYNNEI. The CDR3 consists of 15 residues. Trimming removed 1 base from V and 5 bases from J, with 14 bases in between. CDR3 in DNA: TGTGCCAGCAGTGAAGAGGGGGGGAGGGCTTATGGCTACACCTTC. Translation gives CASSEEGGRAYGYTF.

The chain uses TRBV5-1 and TRBJ2-7, with TRBD1 as a possible D gene (5 bases). The germline gives CDR1 SGHRS, CDR2 YFSETQ. V gave up 4 bases and J gave up 8 bases, with 13 bases separating them. The CDR3 is 12 amino acids. The CDR3 protein is CASSLDSSKQYF. DNA for the CDR3: TGCGCCAGCAGCCTCGACAGTTCCAAGCAGTACTTC.

The rearrangement uses TRBV5-4 and TRBJ1-1; TRBD1 is a possible D gene (5 bases). The V gene lost 0 bases and the J gene lost 0 bases, with 9 bases spanning the gap. The germline gives CDR1 SGHNT, CDR2 YYREEE (reference sequence). The CDR3 has 15 residues. CDR3 in amino acids: CASSLGGVLNTEAFF. The CDR3 DNA is TGTGCCAGCAGCTTGGGGGGGGTCCTGAACACTGAAGCTTTCTTT.

This chain links TRBV7-2 with TRBJ1-2, with a weak D call TRBD1 (5 bases). The V gene's germline CDR1 is SGHTA and CDR2 FQGNSA. V lost 8 bases, J lost 4 bases, and 17 bases lay in between. The CDR3 is 14 amino acids. Here the CDR3 DNA reads TGTGCCAGCGTTAACCGCGGGGGGGGCTATGGCTACACCTTC. Translation gives CASVNRGGGYGYTF.

The table lists this clone with a few counts. This sequence joins TRBV10-3 and TRBJ2-7, with 7 bases lining up with TRBD1. The V gene end was trimmed by 5 bases and the J gene end by 2 bases; junction bases not matched to a gene: 3. Germline CDR1 and CDR2: ENHRY and SYGVKD. The CDR3 contains 13 residues. CDR3 protein: CAISRQGAYEQYF. Written as DNA, the CDR3 is TGTGCCATCAGTCGACAGGGAGCCTACGAGCAGTACTTC.

DNA of the CDR3: TGTGCCAGCAGCTTGGTTGGGGGGGGCCTTGAAGCTTTCTTT. It encodes CASSLVGGGLEAFF. The chain combines TRBV5-8 with TRBJ1-1, with D perhaps TRBD1 (6 bases). The CDR3 is made up of 14 amino acids. V lost 0 bases and J lost 7, with 13 bases in between. Per the germline V gene, CDR1 is SGHTS and CDR2 is YDEGEE.

V gene TRBV18 combines with J gene TRBJ2-5; D gene ambiguous. V gave up 1 base and J gave up 2 bases, with 5 bases separating them. The CDR3 contains 13 residues. Germline assignment: CDR1 KGHSH and CDR2 LQKENI. CDR3 loop: CASSPRQQETQYF. The CDR3 nucleotides read TGTGCCAGCTCACCACGTCAACAAGAGACCCAGTACTTC.

The chain combines TRBV6-5 with TRBJ2-7; D possibly corresponds to TRBD1 (6 bases). The CDR3 consists of 16 residues. With 0 bases removed from V and 4 bases from J, the gap between germline ends came to 16 bases. Germline loops: CDR1 MNHEY, CDR2 SVGAGI. Written as DNA, the CDR3 is TGTGCCAGCAGTTACTCTTCCCGGACGGGACAATACGAGCAGTACTTC. It codes for CASSYSSRTGQYEQYF.

CDR3 loop: CASSPQGVTGNTIYF. CDR3 nucleotides: TGTGCCAGCTCACCCCAGGGGGTTACCGGAAACACCATATATTTT. The rearrangement joins TRBV18 to TRBJ1-3; 7 nucleotides match TRBD1. The CDR3 is made up of 15 amino acids. Per the germline V gene, CDR1 is KGHSH and CDR2 is LQKENI. J was trimmed by 4 bases and V by 3 bases; bases with no gene match: 6.

The genes are TRBV5-1 and TRBJ2-3; D uncertain. The CDR3 is 16 amino acids. Germline lookup yields CDR1 SGHRS and CDR2 YFSETQ. Between the trimmed V and J ends, which lost 0 bases and 1 base, there was a span of 12 bases. The CDR3 spells CASSLGLEWGTDTQYF. The CDR3 region has the DNA TGCGCCAGCAGCTTGGGCCTAGAATGGGGCACAGATACGCAGTATTTT.

The rearrangement links TRBV5-8 to TRBJ1-1, with unresolved D. Per the germline V gene, CDR1 is SGHTS and CDR2 is YDEGEE. The germline V and J ends were trimmed by 0 bases and 0 bases, with 9 bases remaining between them. The CDR3 has 15 amino acids. CDR3 protein: CASSLERDLNTEAFF. The CDR3 DNA follows: TGTGCCAGCAGCTTGGAGAGGGATTTGAACACTGAAGCTTTCTTT.

This chain joins TRBV5-1 and TRBJ1-1; D ambiguous. Germline CDR1 SGHRS, CDR2 YFSETQ. V was cut by 2 bases and J by 6 bases, with 8 bases left in between. The length of the CDR3 is 12 residues. CDR3 sequence: CASSFGGPEAFF. The CDR3, as DNA: TGCGCCAGCAGCTTTGGAGGGCCTGAAGCTTTCTTT. Full variable domain (missing parts from reference TRBV5-1 and TRBJ1-1): KAGVTQTPRYLIKTRGQQVTLSCSPISGHRSVSWYQQTPGQGLQFLFEYFSETQRNKGNFPGRFSGRQFSNSRSEMNVSTLELGDSALYLCASSFGGPEAFFGQGTRLTVV.

The gene calls are TRBV7-3 and TRBJ2-3; 8 nucleotides agree with TRBD2. The CDR3 has 16 residues. Losses at the gene ends were 4 bases for V and 0 bases for J; bases not matched to a gene: 6. The V gene's germline CDR1 is SGHTA and CDR2 FQGTGA. CDR3 bases: TGTGCCAGCAGCTCTTCGGGGGGGCCTAGCACAGATACGCAGTATTTT. This gives the protein CASSSSGGPSTDTQYF. Full variable domain (missing parts from reference TRBV7-3 and TRBJ2-3): GAGVSQTPSNKVTEKGKYVELRCDPISGHTALYWYRQSLGQGPEFLIYFQGTGAADDSGLPNDRFFAVRPEGSVSTLKIQRTERGDSAVYLCASSSSGGPSTDTQYFGPGTRLTVL.